This T cell receptor (beta chain) was identified in a study of CD8+CD57+ T cells in acquired aplastic anemia. In the study overall: Sorted cells (CD4+ and CD8+) yielded DNA amounts that averaged about 3.1 ug.

V shed 6 bases and J 14 bases; nucleotides not matched to a gene: 15. Germline CDR1 reads SQVTM; CDR2 reads ANQGSEA. The CDR3 runs 14 residues. Notes on this clonotype: What it recognizes is unknown.

Template material for TCR beta VDJ and CDR3 profiling consisted of genomic DNA. Via MiXCR, TCRdb re-called the reads, giving one row per CDR3 protein. The profile shows over 100,000 distinct CDR3 sequences, around two fifths of them singletons. Points from the study as a whole: About 30 CD8+ CDR3 sequences occurred in both the patients and the controls. Researchers reported that CD8+ Simpson's diversity was not significantly different in patients versus controls.

The chain employs TRBV29-1 and TRBJ1-4, with TRBD1 identical over 10 bases. This TCR came from a human donor in good health, serving as a control. What was sequenced was sorted CD4+, CD8+, or CD8+CD57+ T cells (not recorded which) from PBMCs. The CDR3 bases are TGCAGCGTGGCGCCGGGACAGGGGAGGAGTGGTCTGTTTTTT. Its protein is CSVAPGQGRSGLFF. Full variable domain (missing parts from reference TRBV29-1 and TRBJ1-4): SAVISQKPSRDICQRGTSLTIQCQVDSQVTMMFWYRQQPGQSLTLIATANQGSEATYESGFVIDKFPISRPNLTFSTLTVSNMSPEDSSIYLCSVAPGQGRSGLFFGSGTQLSVL.